The clone carrying this T cell receptor (beta chain) was recorded once. Sequencing used immunoSEQ multiplex PCR; TCRdb keeps in-frame clones, though not all of them. The sample contains some 1.1 million clones, roughly 80% of which appear only once. CDR3 size: 13 residues. Between the trimmed V and J ends, which lost 6 bases and 5 bases, there was a span of 12 bases. Germline values: CDR1 SGHNT, CDR2 YYREEE (reference sequence). This entry comes from a study of shared clonotypes between healthy human individuals. This TCR came from a man younger than 35 in good health. Some clones in this sample may be carry-over from other donors' samples. V is TRBV5-4 and J is TRBJ2-1; TRBD1 is a possible D gene (5 bases). Source material: memory CD4+ T cells from PBMCs. Subset given: CD45RA-negative fraction. The CDR3 bases are TGTGCCAGCACCCGCAGGGAAAACAATGAGCAGTTCTTC. Protein product: CASTRRENNEQFF.